What follows are 20 T cell receptor beta chains derived from one specimen sequenced in a study of T cell clonality in common variable immunodeficiency. Clones were sequenced by immunoSEQ multiplex PCR, and TCRdb holds only the in-frame ones, with some missing. The counts give 55,000 to 65,000 clones, none of them seen only once; about 1.5% is held by the top ten. Sequencing used peripheral blood mononuclear cells. The receptors derive from a person aged 18 to 70 in good health.

The sample holds many counts of this clone. The CDR3 end falls 3 residues outside the read, so it is completed with the germline J gene. The rearrangement uses TRBV20-1 and TRBJ1-6, with D possibly matching TRBD1 (5 bases). Germline lookup yields CDR1 DFQATT and CDR2 SNEGSKA (reference sequence). There are 14 residues in the CDR3. With 3 bases removed from V and 7 bases from J, the gap between germline ends came to 13 bases. The CDR3 sequence: CSASEGLGNSPLHF. The sequenced part of the CDR3 DNA is TGCAGTGCTAGTGAGGGGCTTGGGAATTCACCC.

This clone showed up many times. The CDR3 end falls 3 residues outside the read, so it is completed with the germline J gene. The chain employs TRBV19 and TRBJ2-7, with TRBD1 identical over 10 bases. CDR1 is LNHDA and CDR2 is SQIVND in the germline V gene (reference sequence). This CDR3 contains 15 residues. The J segment lost 4 bases and the V segment lost 6 bases, leaving 9 bases of the junction unmatched. The sequenced part of the CDR3 DNA is TGTGCCAGTAGCGAAGACAGGGGGCTAATTTACGAG. This codes for CASSEDRGLIYE. The whole CDR3 protein reads CASSEDRGLIYEQYF.

This clone was recorded at least ten times. The sequence runs out 3 residues before the end of the CDR3; the remainder is reconstructed from the germline J gene. The V and J genes are TRBV7-9 and TRBJ1-1; 8 nucleotides align to TRBD1. The germline CDR1 and CDR2 sequences are SEHNR and FQNEAQ (reference sequence). This CDR3 has 14 amino acids. V was pared by 5 bases and J by 5 bases, with 7 bases of the junction left unmatched. CDR3 amino acids: CASSPHRGTTEAFF. CDR3 DNA, as far as it was read: TGTGCCAGCAGCCCACACAGGGGGACGACTGAA.

This clone was found many times. The CDR3 goes on 3 residues after the read ends, and that part is filled in from the germline J gene. The V call is TRBV12-3 or TRBV12-4, the J call TRBJ2-2, with D maybe TRBD1 (5 bases). V lost 6 bases and J lost 5, with 7 bases in between. The CDR3 contains 12 residues. The covered CDR3 bases are TGTGCCAGCAGCCCAGGGACCGGGGAG. It codes for CASSPGTGE. The CDR3 in its entirety is CASSPGTGELFF.

This clone has ten or more counts. CDR3 DNA (partial): TGTGCCAGCAGTGGGGGGTTTGGCTATAATTCACCC. It codes for CASSGGFGYNSP. The CDR3 as a whole reads CASSGGFGYNSPLHF. The chain is built from TRBV28 and TRBJ1-6; possibly TRBD1 for D (5 bases). The read terminates 3 residues ahead of where the CDR3 ends, so the germline J gene completes it. This CDR3 has 15 residues. Germline V gene sequence: CDR1 MDHEN, CDR2 SYDVKM. Trimming removed 5 bases from V and 3 bases from J, with 11 bases in between. Full variable domain (remainder filled in from reference TRBV28 and TRBJ1-6): DVKVTQSSRYLVKRTGEKVFLECVQDMDHENMFWYRQDPGLGLRLIYFSYDVKMKEKGDIPEGYSVSREKKERFSLILESASTNQTSMYLCASSGGFGYNSPLHFGNGTRLTVT.

This clone was picked up many times. CDR3 DNA (partial): TGTGCCAGCAGCTTAGGTGGACAGTACTACGAG. Its translation: CASSLGGQYYE. The CDR3, in full, reads CASSLGGQYYEQYF. V and J are TRBV7-9 and TRBJ2-7; perhaps TRBD1 as D (6 bases). The sequenced fragment ends 3 residues before the CDR3 boundary, so the rest is inferred from the germline J gene. V lost 1 base and J 3 bases, leaving 10 bases between the germline ends. CDR1 SEHNR and CDR2 FQNEAQ come from the germline V gene (reference sequence). The CDR3 has 14 amino acids.

This clone was counted ten times or more. With the read ending 3 residues before the CDR3 end, the germline J gene is used to fill in that end. V gene TRBV6-2 or TRBV6-3 combines with J gene TRBJ2-3, with TRBD1 matching over 9 bases. This CDR3 comprises 15 residues. J gave up 4 bases and V 6 bases, and 8 bases lay outside the gene matches. Germline CDR1 is MNHEY and CDR2 is SVGEGT. The CDR3 DNA, read in part, is TGTGCCAGCAGGAAGAGACAGGGGGTTGCAGATACG. Translating it yields CASRKRQGVADT. The CDR3 in full is CASRKRQGVADTQYF.

This clone was recorded many times. Coverage ceases 3 residues before the CDR3 finishes, and the germline J gene fills in the end. V and J are TRBV6-2 or TRBV6-3 and TRBJ1-1; D may be TRBD1 (5 bases). This CDR3 region has 16 residues. Germline assignment: CDR1 MNHEY and CDR2 SVGEGT. The V and J ends lost 0 bases and 5 bases respectively, with 16 bases between them. CDR3 bases read: TGTGCCAGCAGTTACTCGACGGGGGGGTATCGGACTGAA. This translates into CASSYSTGGYRTE. The entire CDR3 sequence reads CASSYSTGGYRTEAFF.

This clone was picked up many times. The read terminates 3 residues ahead of where the CDR3 ends, so the germline J gene completes it. This chain links TRBV28 with TRBJ2-7; D is unclear. The V gene's germline CDR1 is MDHEN and CDR2 SYDVKM. The germline V and J ends were trimmed by 2 bases and 3 bases, with 17 bases remaining between them. The CDR3 runs 16 residues. The CDR3 spells CASSLNKGTYYYEQYF. The CDR3 DNA, read in part, is TGTGCCAGCAGTTTAAATAAAGGCACTTACTACTACGAG.

Many counts were recorded for this clone. The missing CDR3 end, 3 residues past where the read stops, is filled in from the germline J gene. The V call is TRBV5-1, the J call TRBJ1-2; no clear D gene. Trimming pared 0 bases from V and 4 bases from J, leaving 7 bases between. CDR1 and CDR2 from the germline V gene are SGHRS and YFSETQ. This CDR3 has 13 amino acids. CDR3 bases read: TGCGCCAGCAGCTTGGAGATCGGCTATGGC. This sequence encodes CASSLEIGYG. The entire CDR3 is CASSLEIGYGYTF.

In its sample, this clone was seen many times. The read finishes 3 residues shy of the CDR3 end, and the germline J gene is used to complete it. This chain connects TRBV6-1 to TRBJ2-1; tentative D call: TRBD1 (7 bases). In germline, CDR1 is MNHNS, CDR2 SASEGT. The V end lost 3 bases, the J end lost 7 bases, and 13 bases lay between the germline ends. The CDR3 sequence is 14 residues long. CDR3 DNA (partial): TGTGCCAGCAGTGATTTTGCGGGACAGAATGAG. Protein: CASSDFAGQNE. From start to end, the CDR3 is CASSDFAGQNEQFF.

This clone has at least ten counts. The CDR3 bases that were read are TGCAGTGCTAGAGATCAGGTCGGGGGGTTTGAG. The encoded protein is CSARDQVGGFE. The complete CDR3 sequence is CSARDQVGGFEQFF. V usage is TRBV20-1 and J usage is TRBJ2-1; 7 bases line up with TRBD2. The read ends 3 residues early relative to the CDR3; the germline J gene fills the gap. From germline, CDR1 is DFQATT and CDR2 SNEGSKA (reference sequence). V gave up 0 bases and J gave up 9 bases; unmatched junction bases: 8. This CDR3 has 14 residues.

This clone was counted ten times or more. The DNA ends 3 residues before the CDR3 does, and the rest of the CDR3 is filled in from the germline J gene. V gene TRBV20-1 combines with J gene TRBJ2-5; possibly TRBD2 for D (5 bases). Germline V lookup: CDR1 DFQATT, CDR2 SNEGSKA (reference sequence). The CDR3 has 14 residues. Trimming took off 2 bases at V and 3 bases at J, with 13 bases between the two ends. The sequenced part of the CDR3 DNA is TGCAGTGCTAGAAGCCCCGGGGTAAAAGAGACC. Protein sequence: CSARSPGVKET. In full, the CDR3 is CSARSPGVKETQYF.

The sample holds many counts of this clone. The sequence runs out 3 residues before the end of the CDR3; the remainder is reconstructed from the germline J gene. The chain combines TRBV10-3 with TRBJ2-2, with 8 bases lining up with TRBD2. The CDR3 spans 17 residues. The trim removed 0 bases at V and 7 bases at J, leaving 10 bases unmatched. Germline V gene data show CDR1 as ENHRY and CDR2 as SYGVKD. The DNA read from the CDR3 is TGTGCCATCAGTGAGTCGACAGCGGGAGTTTTAGTCGGGGAG. Its protein product is CAISESTAGVLVGE. The full CDR3 sequence reads CAISESTAGVLVGELFF.

Many counts were recorded for this clone. Read data end 3 residues before the CDR3 end; the end is taken from the germline J gene. The rearrangement uses TRBV5-1 and TRBJ2-3; a possible D gene is TRBD2 (5 bases). V lost 0 bases, J lost 0 bases, and 11 bases lay in between. The V gene's germline CDR1 is SGHRS and CDR2 YFSETQ. The CDR3 length is 16 residues. CDR3 DNA, as far as it was read: TGCGCCAGCAGCTTGGCTGTTAGCGTTAGCACAGATACG. Amino acid sequence: CASSLAVSVSTDT. The entire CDR3 is CASSLAVSVSTDTQYF.

This clone was counted ten times or more. The missing CDR3 end, 3 residues past where the read stops, is filled in from the germline J gene. The V call is TRBV20-1, the J call TRBJ2-7, with 7 bases that match TRBD1. Germline loops: CDR1 DFQATT, CDR2 SNEGSKA (reference sequence). The ends lost 0 bases at V and 2 bases at J; junction bases unmatched: 4. The CDR3 covers 14 residues. CDR3 sequence: CSARDRTGPYEQYF. The CDR3 DNA, read in part, is TGCAGTGCTAGAGATCGGACAGGCCCCTACGAG.

The sample holds many counts of this clone. The read halts 3 residues ahead of the CDR3 end, with the missing end drawn from the germline J gene. The V call is TRBV2, the J call TRBJ2-7, with TRBD1 identical over 9 bases. Per germline, CDR1 SNHLY and CDR2 FYNNEI. CDR3 length: 13 amino acids. Unmatched junction bases numbered 5, after V lost 5 bases and J lost 6 bases. CDR3 sequence: CASSLQGAGEQYF. The CDR3 DNA, read in part, is TGTGCCAGCAGTTTACAGGGGGCTGGCGAG.

This clone was counted at least ten times. Germline is not matched at one junction end, which may reflect a read error. The DNA ends 3 residues before the CDR3 does, and the rest of the CDR3 is filled in from the germline J gene. The rearrangement links TRBV7-7 to TRBJ2-3; D perhaps matches TRBD2 (5 bases). This CDR3 has 13 amino acids. CDR1 and CDR2 (germline): SSHAT, FNYEAQ (reference sequence). CDR3 protein: CASSLQRSDTQYF. The sequenced part of the CDR3 DNA is TGTGCTAGCAGCTTACAGCGGTCAGATACG.

This clone was counted at least ten times. The read comes to an end 3 residues before the CDR3 does, leaving the germline J gene to fill in the end. This rearrangement joins TRBV29-1 to TRBJ1-1; 7 bases fit TRBD1. The V segment lost 6 bases and the J segment 0 bases; nucleotides outside the gene matches: 7. Germline V gives CDR1 SQVTM, CDR2 ANQGSEA. The CDR3 runs 14 residues. CDR3 protein: CSVPKTGLNTEAFF. CDR3 DNA (partial): TGCAGCGTCCCTAAGACAGGGCTGAACACTGAA.

This clone has a count of ten or more. The DNA ends 3 residues before the CDR3 does, and the rest of the CDR3 is filled in from the germline J gene. The V and J genes are TRBV27 and TRBJ1-2; no clear D gene. Germline V lookup: CDR1 MNHEY, CDR2 SMNVEV (reference sequence). V gave up 0 bases and J gave up 6 bases, with 8 bases separating them. The CDR3 has 13 amino acids. The covered CDR3 bases are TGTGCCAGCAGTTTATCGTTCGGGGATGGC. This codes for CASSLSFGDG. Given in full, the CDR3 is CASSLSFGDGYTF.